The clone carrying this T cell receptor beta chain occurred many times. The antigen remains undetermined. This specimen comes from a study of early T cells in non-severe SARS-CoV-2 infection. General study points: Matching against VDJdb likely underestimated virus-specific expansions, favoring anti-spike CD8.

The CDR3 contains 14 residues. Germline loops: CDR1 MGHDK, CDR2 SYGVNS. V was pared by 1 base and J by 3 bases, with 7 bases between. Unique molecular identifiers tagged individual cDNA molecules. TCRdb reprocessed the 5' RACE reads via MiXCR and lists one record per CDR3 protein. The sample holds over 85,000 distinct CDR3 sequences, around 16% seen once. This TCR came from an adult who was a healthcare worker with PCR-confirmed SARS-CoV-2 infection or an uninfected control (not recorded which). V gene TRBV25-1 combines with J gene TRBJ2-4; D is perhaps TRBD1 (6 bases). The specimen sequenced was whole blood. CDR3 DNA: TGTGCCAGCAGTGAATCAGGGGACAAAAACATTCAGTACTTC. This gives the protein CASSESGDKNIQYF.